This TCR beta chain is from a study of metastatic and nonmetastatic thyroid tumors. Overall study: Both malignant and benign thyroid patients supplied peripheral blood and tumor or nodule tissue samples, across which the repertoires of these patients were then compared.

Original processing notes: A classifier of distant metastasis in papillary thyroid cancer was built from CDR3 differences (across clinicopathological groups). MiXCR re-clonotyped the PCR reads for TCRdb. TCRdb, rather than the study authors, made the V and J calls. Among about 43,000 clones listed, 3.2% were seen once. This clone was observed many times. Every patient was untreated before thyroid surgery. Trimming shortened V by 5 bases and J by 7 bases, and 11 bases separated the two germline ends. Germline V gene lookup returns CDR1 SGHNT and CDR2 YENEEA. This CDR3 has 13 amino acids. The clonotype was recovered from a female donor with papillary thyroid cancer or a benign thyroid nodule (not recorded which). Some clones in this sample may be carry-over from other donors' samples. The rearrangement joins TRBV11-3 to TRBJ2-2, with D unresolved. The sample taken for sequencing was blood. CDR3 region: CASSPTVDGELFF. The CDR3 DNA sequence: TGTGCCAGCAGCCCCACGGTTGACGGGGAGCTGTTTTTT.